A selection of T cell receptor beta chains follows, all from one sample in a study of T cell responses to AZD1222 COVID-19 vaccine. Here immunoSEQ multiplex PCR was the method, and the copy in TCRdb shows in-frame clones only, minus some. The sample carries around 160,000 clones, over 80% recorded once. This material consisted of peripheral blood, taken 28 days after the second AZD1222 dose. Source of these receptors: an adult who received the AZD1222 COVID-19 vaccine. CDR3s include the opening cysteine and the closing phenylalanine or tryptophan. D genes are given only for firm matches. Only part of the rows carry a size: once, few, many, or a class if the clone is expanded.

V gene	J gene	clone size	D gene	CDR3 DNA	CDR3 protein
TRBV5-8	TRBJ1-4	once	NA	TGTGCCAGCAGCTTGGAGCGGAATAATGAAAAACTGTTTTTT	CASSLERNNEKLFF
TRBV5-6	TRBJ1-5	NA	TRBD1	TGTGCCAGCAGCACGTCAGGGGGCTGGGGCAATCAGCCCCAGCATTTT	CASSTSGGWGNQPQHF
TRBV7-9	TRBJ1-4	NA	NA	TGTGCCAGCAGCTGGAGGCTCGACGGTGTTAATGAAAAACTGTTTTTT	CASSWRLDGVNEKLFF
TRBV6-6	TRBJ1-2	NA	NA	TGTGCCAGCAGTCTAGGCGGGAATGGCTACACCTTC	CASSLGGNGYTF
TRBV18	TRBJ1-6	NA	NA	TGTGCCAGCTCCAATAATCCGACCCCCAATTCACCCCTCCACTTT	CASSNNPTPNSPLHF
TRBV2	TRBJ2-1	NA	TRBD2	TGTGCCAGCAGTGAAGGGCTGTGGACTAGCGGGAGTTATGAGCAGTTCTTC	CASSEGLWTSGSYEQFF
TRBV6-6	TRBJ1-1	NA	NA	TGTGCCAGCAGTTACGGAGTGGGACGGACGGACACTGAAGCTTTCTTT	CASSYGVGRTDTEAFF
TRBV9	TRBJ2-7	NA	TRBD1	TGTGCCAGCAGCCTGGGACAGGACCCCAGTCCCCGCATTAGTTACGAGCAGTACTTC	CASSLGQDPSPRISYEQYF
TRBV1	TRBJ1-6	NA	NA	TGCACCAGCAGTCGTACTATAGGGAGCTCCTATAATTCACCCCTCCACTTT	CTSSRTIGSSYNSPLHF
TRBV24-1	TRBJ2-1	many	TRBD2	TGTGCCACCAGTGATTTCGGACTAGCGGATCACTACAATGAGCAGTTCTTC	CATSDFGLADHYNEQFF
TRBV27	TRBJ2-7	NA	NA	TGTGCCAGCAGCCGATCCTCCGGGACCCCTCGGGACTACGAGCAGTACTTC	CASSRSSGTPRDYEQYF
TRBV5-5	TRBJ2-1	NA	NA	TGTGCCAGCAGCTTGAGCCCGGGAGCGGGCAATGAGCAGTTCTTC	CASSLSPGAGNEQFF
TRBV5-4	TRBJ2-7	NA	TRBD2	TGTGCCAGCAGCGAGCTAGCGGGGCCCTACGAGCAGTACTTC	CASSELAGPYEQYF
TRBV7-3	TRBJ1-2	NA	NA	TGTGCCAGCAGCTTAACGAAAGAGAATGGCTACACCTTC	CASSLTKENGYTF
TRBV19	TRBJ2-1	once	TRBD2	TGTGCCAGTAGTATGACTAGCGGGGAATACAATGAGCAGTTCTTC	CASSMTSGEYNEQFF
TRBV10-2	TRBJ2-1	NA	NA	TGCGCCAGTTCCCCCTACAATGAGCAGTTCTTC	CASSPYNEQFF
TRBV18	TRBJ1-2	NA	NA	TGTGCCAGCTCACCAGGGCGAGACATAGGCTATGGCTACACCTTC	CASSPGRDIGYGYTF
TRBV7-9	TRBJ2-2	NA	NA	TGTGCCAGCAGCCCTATCGGGAGCGGCAACACCGGGGAGCTGTTTTTT	CASSPIGSGNTGELFF
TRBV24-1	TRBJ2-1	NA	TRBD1	TGTGCCACCAGTGATCCCTCGGACCTACAGGGGGGAGGTGAGCAGTTCTTC	CATSDPSDLQGGGEQFF
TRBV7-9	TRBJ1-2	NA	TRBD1	TGTGCCAGCAGCCTAAGCTCCTTGGGGGGACAGGGCTACTATGGCTACACCTTC	CASSLSSLGGQGYYGYTF
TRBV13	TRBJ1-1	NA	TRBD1	TGTGCCAGCAGCACAACCTTCTGGGGACAGTCGAACACTGAAGCTTTCTTT	CASSTTFWGQSNTEAFF
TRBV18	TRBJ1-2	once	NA	TGTGCCAGCTCACCAGAGGTCACTAACTATGGCTACACCTTC	CASSPEVTNYGYTF
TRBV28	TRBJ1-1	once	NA	TGTGCCAGCAGCCTCCCTTGGGCCCTTAGGGGGATCACTGAAGCTTTCTTT	CASSLPWALRGITEAFF
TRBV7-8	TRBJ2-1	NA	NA	TGTGCCAGCAGCCCGGTTTGGACGAGGGGGGGCGGGGTCTACAATGAGCAGTTCTTC	CASSPVWTRGGGVYNEQFF
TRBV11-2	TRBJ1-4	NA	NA	TGTGCCAGCAGCTTAAAGTCCGGGCAGGGATACGAAAAACTGTTTTTT	CASSLKSGQGYEKLFF
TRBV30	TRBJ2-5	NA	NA	TGTGCCTGGACTACGGAGAAGGAAGAGACCCAGTACTTC	CAWTTEKEETQYF
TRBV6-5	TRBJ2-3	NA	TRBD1	TGTGCCAGCAGTTCTCTTGGTCCCGGGACAGGATCAACGCAGTATTTT	CASSSLGPGTGSTQYF
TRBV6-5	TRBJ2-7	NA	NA	TGTGCCAGCAGTCGGACCTACGAGCAGTACTTC	CASSRTYEQYF
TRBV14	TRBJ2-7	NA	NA	TGTGCCAGCAGCCCAAACCCGCCCAGCTCCTACGAGCAGTACTTC	CASSPNPPSSYEQYF
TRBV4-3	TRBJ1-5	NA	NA	TGCGCCAGCAGCCAAGATCGGGGGCTCGGCAATCAGCCCCAGCATTTT	CASSQDRGLGNQPQHF
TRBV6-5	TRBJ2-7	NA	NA	TGTGCCAGCAGTCCCCGTACAGACTACGAGCAGTACTTC	CASSPRTDYEQYF
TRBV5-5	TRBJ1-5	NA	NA	TGTGCCAGCAGCATCCGGGACAAAGGTCAGCCCCAGCATTTT	CASSIRDKGQPQHF
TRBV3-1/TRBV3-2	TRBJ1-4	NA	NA	TGTGCCAGCAGCCGAGGGCCCGCCTCGGGTGAAAAACTGTTTTTT	CASSRGPASGEKLFF